This T cell receptor (beta chain) is drawn from a study of T cell responses to AZD1222 COVID-19 vaccine. General study points: Within unmutated variant regions lay the reported targets of nearly half of spike-specific TCRs. Repertoire sampling was restricted to post-peak T cell response timepoints. Vaccination with two AZD1222 doses was followed by a rise in Spike-specific TCR breadth and depth. The donor group comprised mostly white British people and more females; the analysis possibly underestimated clonal diversity.

Only in-frame clones appear in the TCRdb table, and some are missing; sequencing was by immunoSEQ multiplex PCR. The table records tens of thousands of clones, just over 85% of them present only once. A note on this clone: Its antigen is undetermined.

This material consisted of peripheral blood, taken 28 days after the second AZD1222 dose. The TCR sequence derives from an adult who received the AZD1222 COVID-19 vaccine.

The CDR3 region is CATSGVTDTQYF. The CDR3 coding sequence is TGTGCCACCTCCGGGGTTACAGATACGCAGTATTTT. The V gene is TRBV15, the J gene TRBJ2-3; the D gene is possibly TRBD2 (5 bases). In germline, CDR1 is LNHNV, CDR2 YYDKDF (reference sequence). The CDR3 is made up of 12 amino acids. Between the trimmed V and J ends, which lost 8 bases and 3 bases, there was a span of 9 bases.